The 13 T cell receptor beta chains below all came from one sample that was sequenced in a study of Graves' ophthalmopathy and Graves' hyperthyroidism. Amplification targeted the TCR beta CDR3 regions, with RNA transcripts as the source material. The library came from an HTBI-primed first-round RT-PCR and a second-round multiplex PCR. TCRdb recomputed calls from the multiplex PCR reads with MiXCR, one row per CDR3 protein. The sample includes about 620,000 distinct CDR3 sequences, 22% of them seen just once. The sample consisted of peripheral blood. Every receptor here comes from a woman in her late teens or twenties with stable Graves' hyperthyroidism. Some clones in this sample may be carry-over from other donors' samples.

This clonotype was seen repeatedly, ten times or more. This chain links TRBV12-3 or TRBV12-4 with TRBJ1-2; D is unclear. Trimming pared 6 bases from V and 4 bases from J, leaving 9 bases between. The CDR3 has 12 residues. The CDR3 is CASSPLSYGYTF. The CDR3 nucleotides are TGTGCCAGCAGCCCCCTTTCCTATGGCTACACCTTC.

This clonotype was detected a few times. The chain links TRBV6-1 to TRBJ1-5; D remains ambiguous. Germline V gene lookup returns CDR1 MNHNS and CDR2 SASEGT. CDR3 size: 16 residues. Trimming shortened V by 4 bases and J by 3 bases, and 16 bases separated the two germline ends. In nucleotides, the CDR3 is TGTGCCAGCAGTGTCAGATCGGACGGATCCAATCAGCCCCAGCATTTT. Translated, it gives CASSVRSDGSNQPQHF.

This clonotype was detected only a few times. The rearrangement uses TRBV6-1 and TRBJ1-1; TRBD1 agrees at 9 bases. With V trimmed by 6 bases and J by 4 bases, 6 bases remained unmatched. In germline, CDR1 is MNHNS, CDR2 SASEGT. The CDR3 extends over 14 amino acids. CDR3 nucleotide sequence: TGTGCCAGCAGGACAGGGGGTTGGCCCACTGAAGCTTTCTTT. Its protein is CASRTGGWPTEAFF.

This clonotype was observed at least ten times. V usage is TRBV24-1 and J usage is TRBJ2-5; TRBD2 matches 9 bases. Germline CDR1 reads KGHDR; CDR2 reads SFDVKD. V dropped 6 bases and J dropped 5; count of bases not matched to a gene: 6. This CDR3 spans 14 amino acids. The CDR3 reads CATSTAGGPETQYF. The CDR3 DNA follows: TGTGCCACCAGTACGGCGGGGGGGCCGGAGACCCAGTACTTC.

In this sample, this clonotype turned up many times. The chain carries TRBV27 and TRBJ2-5, with 13 positions matching TRBD2. The ends lost 2 bases at V and 0 bases at J; junction bases unmatched: 3. The CDR3 covers 17 residues. Germline V lookup: CDR1 MNHEY, CDR2 SMNVEV (reference sequence). CDR3 DNA: TGTGCCAGCAGTTTAGGGACTAGCGGGGTTTACCAAGAGACCCAGTACTTC. This codes for CASSLGTSGVYQETQYF.

This clonotype was observed a handful of times. A much more abundant neighbour one base away suggests this may be a read error. V usage is TRBV11-2 and J usage is TRBJ2-7; D is ambiguous. This CDR3 spans 10 amino acids. Germline V gene sequence: CDR1 SGHAT, CDR2 FQNNGV. The CDR3 region is CANSSGEQYF. The CDR3 DNA follows: TGTGCCAACAGCTCCGGCGAGCAGTACTTC. Filled out from reference TRBV11-2 and TRBJ2-7, the complete variable domain reads EAGVAQSPRYKIIEKRQSVAFWCNPISGHATLYWYQQILGQGPKLLIQFQNNGVVDDSQLPKDRFSAERLKGVDSTLKIQPAKLEDSAVYLCANSSGEQYFGPGTRLTVT.

This clonotype appeared many times. CDR3 sequence reads: CSAKHRGSGTQYF. In DNA, the CDR3 is TGCAGTGCAAAACACAGAGGGTCGGGGACCCAGTACTTC. The chain joins TRBV20-1 to TRBJ2-5, with D maybe TRBD2 (5 bases). The germline V gene has CDR1 DFQATT and CDR2 SNEGSKA (reference sequence). The CDR3 loop spans 13 amino acids. Trimming stripped 6 bases from V and 7 bases from J, with 18 bases between.

The V gene is TRBV19, the J gene TRBJ2-7, with D possibly called TRBD1 or TRBD2 (5 bases each). This CDR3 is built from 14 residues. The germline V gene has CDR1 LNHDA and CDR2 SQIVND (reference sequence). The V end lost 5 bases, the J end lost 2 bases, and 13 bases lay between the germline ends. In DNA, the CDR3 is TGTGCCAGTAGTTTCCTAGGGGACGCCTACGAGCAGTACGTC. This sequence encodes CASSFLGDAYEQYV.

This clonotype was observed once. The CDR3 loop is CASSYSGRFYEQYF. CDR3 nucleotide sequence: TGTGCCAGCAGTTACTCTGGGAGATTCTACGAGCAGTACTTC. This rearrangement joins TRBV6-5 to TRBJ2-7; TRBD2 might be the D (5 bases). The CDR3 is 14 residues long. The germline V gene has CDR1 MNHEY and CDR2 SVGAGI. Trimming left V 0 bases short and J 3 bases short, with 9 bases between.

This clonotype has ten or more counts. The V gene is TRBV12-3 or TRBV12-4, the J gene TRBJ1-1, with 9 positions matching TRBD1. The V gene end was trimmed by 4 bases and the J gene end by 4 bases; junction bases not matched to a gene: 4. The CDR3 covers 14 residues. CDR3 bases: TGTGCCAGCAGTTATACAGGGGGCCTCACTGAAGCTTTCTTT. Translation gives CASSYTGGLTEAFF.

This clonotype has just a few counts. CDR3 in DNA: TGTGCCAGCAGTTACTCAAGGGATTCACCCCTCCACTTT. As protein: CASSYSRDSPLHF. V and J are TRBV6-6 and TRBJ1-6; D not certain. The germline V gene has CDR1 MNHNY and CDR2 SVGAGI (reference sequence). V was cut by 0 bases and J by 8 bases, with 5 bases left in between. The CDR3 consists of 13 residues.

This clonotype was counted many times. The DNA of the CDR3 is TGTGCCTGGAGTGGGGGCAGGCGCGAGACCCAGTACTTC. Protein: CAWSGGRRETQYF. The chain uses TRBV30 and TRBJ2-5; D might be TRBD1 (5 bases). CDR1 is GTSNPN, CDR2 SVGIG, per germline (reference sequence). V lost 1 base to trimming and J lost 5 bases, with 11 bases between them. This CDR3 has 13 residues.

About this clonotype: An end of the junction differs from the germline gene, which may be a read error. The chain uses TRBV3-1 and TRBJ1-2; TRBD1 aligns across 7 bases. The germline gives CDR1 LGHDT, CDR2 YNNKEL (reference sequence). This CDR3 comprises 13 residues. CDR3 protein: CASSQVGGGQELF. CDR3 in DNA: TGTGCCAGCAGCCAAGTCGGAGGAGGACAGGAACTCTTC.